This entry lists 5 T cell receptor beta chains sequenced from one sample in a study of vaccination and CD4 T cells after COVID-19. With the Oncomine TCR Beta short-read assay, DNA from cultured CD4+ T cells was sequenced. A single record per CDR3 protein comes from TCRdb applying MiXCR to the PCR reads. The repertoire holds under 20,000 distinct CDR3 sequences, with around 41% as singletons. No antigen has been identified for these receptors. Treatment meaning: 10-day PBMC culture with coronavirus spike peptide pools or control peptides (ViraFEST assay). Sequencing input: cultured CD4+ T cells from blood. These receptors all stem from a human donor with COVID-19.

The chain is built from TRBV11-2 and TRBJ2-5; D might be TRBD1 (5 bases). There are 13 residues in the CDR3. Trimming removed 2 bases from V and 4 bases from J, with 8 bases in between. CDR1 SGHAT and CDR2 FQNNGV come from the germline V gene. In nucleotides, the CDR3 is TGTGCCAGCAGCTTATGGCAGGGAGAGACCCAGTACTTC. Translating gives CASSLWQGETQYF.

This chain connects TRBV11-2 to TRBJ1-1; a weak D match, TRBD1 (5 bases). Germline-derived CDR1 and CDR2 are SGHAT and FQNNGV. Trimming took off 4 bases at V and 10 bases at J, with 16 bases between the two ends. This CDR3 is 13 amino acids long. CDR3 residues: CASSSYIQGLAFF. The CDR3 region has the DNA TGTGCCAGCAGCTCATACATCCAGGGTTTAGCTTTCTTT.

This clonotype came up a few times. The chain recombines TRBV24-1 with TRBJ2-7; perhaps TRBD2 as D (5 bases). This CDR3 is 13 amino acids long. Trimming shortened V by 0 bases and J by 5 bases, and 7 bases separated the two germline ends. Germline values: CDR1 KGHDR, CDR2 SFDVKD. The CDR3 DNA sequence: TGTGCCACCAGTGATTTGGACGGGGACGAGCAGTACTTC. It yields the protein CATSDLDGDEQYF.

The sample holds a few counts of this clonotype. The chain combines TRBV30 with TRBJ1-1; unclear D gene. The V end was cut by 0 bases, the J end by 6 bases, with 17 bases between. The V gene's germline CDR1 is GTSNPN and CDR2 SVGIG (reference sequence). CDR3 length: 15 amino acids. This CDR3 is CAWSVREGWAPEAFF. The CDR3 DNA reads as TGTGCCTGGAGTGTACGGGAAGGTTGGGCACCTGAAGCTTTCTTT. The complete variable domain, with remaining parts taken from reference TRBV30 and TRBJ1-1, reads SQTIHQWPATLVQPVGSPLSLECTVEGTSNPNLYWYRQAAGRGLQLLFYSVGIGQISSEVPQNLSASRPQDRQFILSSKKLLLSDSGFYLCAWSVREGWAPEAFFGQGTRLTVV.

This clonotype was counted a few times. The CDR3 is CSVEDRGDYGYTF. Here the CDR3 DNA reads TGCAGCGTTGAAGACAGGGGGGACTATGGCTACACCTTC. The chain carries TRBV29-1 and TRBJ1-2; 7 bases align to TRBD1. In germline, CDR1 is SQVTM, CDR2 ANQGSEA. The CDR3 extends over 13 amino acids. J was trimmed by 3 bases and V by 0 bases; bases with no gene match: 1. The full variable domain, rest sourced from reference TRBV29-1 and TRBJ1-2, is SAVISQKPSRDICQRGTSLTIQCQVDSQVTMMFWYRQQPGQSLTLIATANQGSEATYESGFVIDKFPISRPNLTFSTLTVSNMSPEDSSIYLCSVEDRGDYGYTFGSGTRLTVV.